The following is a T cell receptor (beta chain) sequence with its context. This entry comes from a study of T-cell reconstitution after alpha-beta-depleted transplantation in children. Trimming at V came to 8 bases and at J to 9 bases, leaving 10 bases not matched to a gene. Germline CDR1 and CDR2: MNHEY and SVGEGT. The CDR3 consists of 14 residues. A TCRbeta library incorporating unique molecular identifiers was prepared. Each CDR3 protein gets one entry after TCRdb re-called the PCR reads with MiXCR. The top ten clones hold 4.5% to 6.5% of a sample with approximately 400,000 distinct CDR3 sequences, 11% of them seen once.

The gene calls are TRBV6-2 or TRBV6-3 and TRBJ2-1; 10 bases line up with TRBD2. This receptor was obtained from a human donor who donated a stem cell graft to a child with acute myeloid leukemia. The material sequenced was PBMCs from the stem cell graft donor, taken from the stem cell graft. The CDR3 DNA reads TGTGCCAGCCTTACTAGCGGGATGGGGGGTGAGCAGTTCTTC. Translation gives CASLTSGMGGEQFF.